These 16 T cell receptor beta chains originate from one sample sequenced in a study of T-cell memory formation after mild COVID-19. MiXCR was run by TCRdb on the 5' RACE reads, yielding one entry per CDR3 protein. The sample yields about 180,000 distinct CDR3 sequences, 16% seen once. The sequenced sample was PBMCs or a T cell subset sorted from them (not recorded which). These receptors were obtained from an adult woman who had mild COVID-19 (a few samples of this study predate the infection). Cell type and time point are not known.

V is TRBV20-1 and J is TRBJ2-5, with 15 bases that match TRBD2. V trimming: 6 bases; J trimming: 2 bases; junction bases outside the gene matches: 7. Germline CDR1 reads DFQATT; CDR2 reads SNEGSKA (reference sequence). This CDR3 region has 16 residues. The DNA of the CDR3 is TGCAGTGCCGCTCCCGGGACTAGCGGGGGGCAAGAGACCCAGTACTTC. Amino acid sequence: CSAAPGTSGGQETQYF.

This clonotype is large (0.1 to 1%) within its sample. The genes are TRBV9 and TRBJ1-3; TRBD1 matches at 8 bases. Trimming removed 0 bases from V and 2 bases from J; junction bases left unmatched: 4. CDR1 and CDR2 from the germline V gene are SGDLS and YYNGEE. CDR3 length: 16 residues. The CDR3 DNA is TGTGCCAGCAGCGTAGACACAGGGGGTACTGGAAACACCATATATTTT. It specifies CASSVDTGGTGNTIYF. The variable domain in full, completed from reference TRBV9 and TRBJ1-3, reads DSGVTQTPKHLITATGQRVTLRCSPRSGDLSVYWYQQSLDQGLQFLIQYYNGEERAKGNILERFSAQQFPDLHSELNLSSLELGDSALYFCASSVDTGGTGNTIYFGEGSWLTVV.

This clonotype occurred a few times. The CDR3 here is CASSPPRTDTQYF. DNA of the CDR3: TGTGCCAGCTCACCACCCAGAACAGATACGCAGTATTTT. The chain combines TRBV18 with TRBJ2-3; no clear D. The germline V gene encodes CDR1 KGHSH and CDR2 LQKENI. Between the trimmed V and J ends, which lost 0 bases and 3 bases, there was a span of 4 bases. This CDR3 contains 13 residues.

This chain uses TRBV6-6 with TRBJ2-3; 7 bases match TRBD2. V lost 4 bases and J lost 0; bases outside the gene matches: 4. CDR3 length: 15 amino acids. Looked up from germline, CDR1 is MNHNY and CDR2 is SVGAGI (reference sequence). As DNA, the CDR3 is TGTGCCAGCAGTTCCGCTAGCGGAAGCACAGATACGCAGTATTTT. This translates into CASSSASGSTDTQYF.

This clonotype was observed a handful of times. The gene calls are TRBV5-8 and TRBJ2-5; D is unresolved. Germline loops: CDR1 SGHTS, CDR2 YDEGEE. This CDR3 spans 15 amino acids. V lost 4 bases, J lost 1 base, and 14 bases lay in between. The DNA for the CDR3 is TGTGCCAGCAGCCCCTGGAAGGGATTCCAAGAGACCCAGTACTTC. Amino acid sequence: CASSPWKGFQETQYF.

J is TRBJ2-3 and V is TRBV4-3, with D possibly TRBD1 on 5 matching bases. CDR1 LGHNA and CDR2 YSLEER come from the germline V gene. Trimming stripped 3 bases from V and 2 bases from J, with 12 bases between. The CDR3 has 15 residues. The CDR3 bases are TGCGCCAGCAGCCAGGAAGGACACCACACAGATACGCAGTATTTT. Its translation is CASSQEGHHTDTQYF.

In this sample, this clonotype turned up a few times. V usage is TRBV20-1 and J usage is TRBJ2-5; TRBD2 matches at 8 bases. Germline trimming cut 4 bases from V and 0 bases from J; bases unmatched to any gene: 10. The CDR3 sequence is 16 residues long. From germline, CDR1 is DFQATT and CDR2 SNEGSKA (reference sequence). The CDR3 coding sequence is TGCAGTGCTATGGAAGGACTAGCAACGTACCAAGAGACCCAGTACTTC. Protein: CSAMEGLATYQETQYF.

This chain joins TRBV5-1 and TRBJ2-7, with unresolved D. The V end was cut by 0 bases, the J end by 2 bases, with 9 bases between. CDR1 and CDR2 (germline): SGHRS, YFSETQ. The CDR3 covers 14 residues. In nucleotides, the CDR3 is TGCGCCAGCAGCTTGGAGCAGGCCCCCTACGAGCAGTACTTC. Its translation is CASSLEQAPYEQYF.

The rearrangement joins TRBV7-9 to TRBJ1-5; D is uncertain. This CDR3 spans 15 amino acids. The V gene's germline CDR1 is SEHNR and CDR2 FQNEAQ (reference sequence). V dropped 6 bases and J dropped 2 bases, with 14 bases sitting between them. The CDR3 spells CASSSVEEGNQPQHF. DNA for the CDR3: TGTGCCAGCAGTTCGGTAGAGGAGGGCAATCAGCCCCAGCATTTT.

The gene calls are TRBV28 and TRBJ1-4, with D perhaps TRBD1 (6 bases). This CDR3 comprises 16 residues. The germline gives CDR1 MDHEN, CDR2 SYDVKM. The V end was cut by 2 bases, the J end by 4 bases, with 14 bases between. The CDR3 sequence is CASSLGGVYGNEKLFF. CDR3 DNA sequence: TGTGCCAGCAGTTTAGGGGGCGTTTACGGTAATGAAAAACTGTTTTTT.

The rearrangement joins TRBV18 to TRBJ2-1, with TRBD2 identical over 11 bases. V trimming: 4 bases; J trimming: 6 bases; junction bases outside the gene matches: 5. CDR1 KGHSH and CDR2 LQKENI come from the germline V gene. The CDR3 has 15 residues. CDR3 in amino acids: CASSQDGLAGNEQFF. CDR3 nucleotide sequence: TGTGCCAGCTCACAAGACGGACTAGCGGGCAATGAGCAGTTCTTC.

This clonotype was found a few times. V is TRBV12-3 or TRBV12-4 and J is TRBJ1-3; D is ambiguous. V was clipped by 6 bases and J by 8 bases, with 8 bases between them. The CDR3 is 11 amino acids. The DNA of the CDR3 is TGTGCCAGCAGACACGGAGACACCATATATTTT. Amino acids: CASRHGDTIYF.

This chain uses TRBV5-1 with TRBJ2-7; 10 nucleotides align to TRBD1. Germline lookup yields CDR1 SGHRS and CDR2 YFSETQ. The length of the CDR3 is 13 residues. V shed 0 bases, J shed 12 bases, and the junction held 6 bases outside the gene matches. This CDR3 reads CASSLEGQGTGYF. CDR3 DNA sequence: TGCGCCAGCAGCTTGGAGGGACAGGGGACTGGGTACTTC.

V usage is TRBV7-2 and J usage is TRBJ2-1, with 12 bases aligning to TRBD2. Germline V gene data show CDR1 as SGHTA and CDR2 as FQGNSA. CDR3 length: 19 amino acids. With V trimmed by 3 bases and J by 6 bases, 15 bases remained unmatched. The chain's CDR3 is CASSFRGKTSGRRSNEQFF. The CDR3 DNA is TGTGCCAGCAGCTTTAGGGGGAAGACTAGCGGGAGAAGGAGCAATGAGCAGTTCTTC.

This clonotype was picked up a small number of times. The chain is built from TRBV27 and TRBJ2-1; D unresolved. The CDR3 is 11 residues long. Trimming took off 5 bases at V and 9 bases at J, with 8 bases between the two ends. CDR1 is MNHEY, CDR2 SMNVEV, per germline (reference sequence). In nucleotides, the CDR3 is TGTGCCAGCAGTAGGTTGGGTGAGCAGTTCTTC. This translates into CASSRLGEQFF.

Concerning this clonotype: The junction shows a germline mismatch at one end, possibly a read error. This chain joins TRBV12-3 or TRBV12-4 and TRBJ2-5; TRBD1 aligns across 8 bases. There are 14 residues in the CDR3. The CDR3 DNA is TGTGCCAGCAGTTCAGGGGGCGCCGGGGAGACCCAGTGCTTC. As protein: CASSSGGAGETQCF.